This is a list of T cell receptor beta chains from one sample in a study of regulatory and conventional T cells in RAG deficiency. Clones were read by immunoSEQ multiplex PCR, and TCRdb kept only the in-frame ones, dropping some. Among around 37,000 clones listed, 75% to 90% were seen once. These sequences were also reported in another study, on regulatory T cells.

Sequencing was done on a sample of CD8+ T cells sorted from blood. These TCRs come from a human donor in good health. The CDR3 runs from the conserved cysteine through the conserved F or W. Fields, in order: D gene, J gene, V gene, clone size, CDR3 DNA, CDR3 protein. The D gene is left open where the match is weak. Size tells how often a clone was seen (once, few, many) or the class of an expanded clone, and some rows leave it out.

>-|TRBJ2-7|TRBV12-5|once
TGTGCTAGTGGTTTCCCCGGGGGAGCCTACGAGCAGTACTTC
CASGFPGGAYEQYF
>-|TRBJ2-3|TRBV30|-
TGTGCCTGGAGAGGAGCGCGGGTACGCACAGATACGCAGTATTTT
CAWRGARVRTDTQYF
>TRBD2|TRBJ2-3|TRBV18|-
TGTGCCAGCTCTGTCGGGGGGGCCGCAGATACGCAGTATTTT
CASSVGGAADTQYF
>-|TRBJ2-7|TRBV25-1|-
TGTGCCAGCAGTGAATTAGAGCAGGGTCCCCAGTACTTC
CASSELEQGPQYF
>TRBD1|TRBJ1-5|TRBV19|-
TGTGCCAGTAGTATACAGGGGGGACAGCCCCAGCATTTT
CASSIQGGQPQHF
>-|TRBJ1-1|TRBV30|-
TGTGCCTGGAGTCTTAACACTGAAGCTTTCTTT
CAWSLNTEAFF
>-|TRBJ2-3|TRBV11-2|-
TGTGCCAGCAGCTTAGGGGCCCTCGTGGGCAAAGATACGCAGTATTTT
CASSLGALVGKDTQYF
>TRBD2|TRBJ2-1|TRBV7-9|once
TGTGCCAGCAGCGTAAGAGCGGGAGTTGAGCAGTTCTTC
CASSVRAGVEQFF
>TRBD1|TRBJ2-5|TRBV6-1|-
TGTGCCAGCAGTGAAGCGGTAGGGACAGGGGTTGAGACCCAGTACTTC
CASSEAVGTGVETQYF
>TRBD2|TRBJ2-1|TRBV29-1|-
TGCAGCGTTGACGGACTAGGACTGGATGAGCAGTTCTTC
CSVDGLGLDEQFF
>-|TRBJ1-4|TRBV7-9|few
TGTGCCAGCACCCTCTTGACAGACGAAAAACTGTTTTTT
CASTLLTDEKLFF
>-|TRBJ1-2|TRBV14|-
TGTGCCAGCAGCCAAGATCCAGGGAACTATGGCTACACCTTC
CASSQDPGNYGYTF
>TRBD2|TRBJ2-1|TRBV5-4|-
TGTGCCAGCAGCTTGGAACCGGGGGGGGCATCCTACAATGAGCAGTTCTTC
CASSLEPGGASYNEQFF
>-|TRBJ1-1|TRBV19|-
TGTGCCAGTAGTCCCCGATCCGCCGCTGAAGCTTTCTTT
CASSPRSAAEAFF
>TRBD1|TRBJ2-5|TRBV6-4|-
TGTGCCAGCAGTGACCCGAAGACAGGGGTTAACGAGACCCAGTACTTC
CASSDPKTGVNETQYF
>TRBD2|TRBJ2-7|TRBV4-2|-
TGTGCCAGCAGCCCGGTAGCGGGGGGGCGAAACTACGAGCAGTACTTC
CASSPVAGGRNYEQYF
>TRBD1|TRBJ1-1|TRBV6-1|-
TGTGCCAGCAGGGGACAGATCTCCATGAACACTGAAGCTTTCTTT
CASRGQISMNTEAFF
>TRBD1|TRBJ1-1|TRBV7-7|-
TGTGCTAGCAGCCCCTTGACAGGGTCGGGAACTGAAGCTTTCTTT
CASSPLTGSGTEAFF
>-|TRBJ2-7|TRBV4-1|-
TGCGCCAGCAGCCAAGTCGGTAACGAGCAGTACTTC
CASSQVGNEQYF
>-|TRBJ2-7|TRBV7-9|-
TGTGCCAGCAGCTCTAGCGCAGGCTGGGACGAGCAGTACTTC
CASSSSAGWDEQYF
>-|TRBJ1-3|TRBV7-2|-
TGTGCCAGCAGCTTAGTGTGGGGCGGACTCTCTGGAAACACCATATATTTT
CASSLVWGGLSGNTIYF
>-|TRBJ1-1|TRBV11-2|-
TGTGCCAGCAGCTCAAGGATCGGGGGGATTGAGGACACTGAAGCTTTCTTT
CASSSRIGGIEDTEAFF
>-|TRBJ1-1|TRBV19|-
TGTGCCAGTAGTATGGGACGGACGAACACTGAAGCTTTCTTT
CASSMGRTNTEAFF
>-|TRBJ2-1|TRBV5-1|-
TGCGCCAGCAGCCCGCCACCGCCGGTGAGATCCTACAATGAGCAGTTCTTC
CASSPPPPVRSYNEQFF
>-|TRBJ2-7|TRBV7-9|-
TGTGCCAGCAGCTCCCCGCAGGGAAGCTCCTACGAGCAGTACTTC
CASSSPQGSSYEQYF
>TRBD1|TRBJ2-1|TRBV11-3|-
TGTGCCAGCAGCCCCCACAGGGGTCTATACAATGAGCAGTTCTTC
CASSPHRGLYNEQFF
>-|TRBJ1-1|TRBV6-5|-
TGTGCCAGCAGTTACAGGGGTAAACCTATGAACACTGAAGCTTTCTTT
CASSYRGKPMNTEAFF
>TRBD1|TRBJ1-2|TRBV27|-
TGTGCCAGCAGGCCGGACAGGGTAGATGGCTACACCTTC
CASRPDRVDGYTF
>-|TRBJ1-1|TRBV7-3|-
TGTGCCAGCAGCTTGGCCATGAACACTGAAGCTTTCTTT
CASSLAMNTEAFF
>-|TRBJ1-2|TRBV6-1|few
TGTGCCAGTGGGACCCTTCGAGATTCTAACTATGGCTACACCTTC
CASGTLRDSNYGYTF
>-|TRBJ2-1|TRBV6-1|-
TGTGCCAGCAGGAGACAGTTCGAGGAGTTCTTC
CASRRQFEEFF
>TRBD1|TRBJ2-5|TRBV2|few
TGTGCCAGCAGCCGGACAGGGGGCAGGGAGACCCAGTACTTC
CASSRTGGRETQYF
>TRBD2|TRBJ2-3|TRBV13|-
TGTGCCAGCAGCTTAGATCCTAGCGGGGTCACGAATACGCAGTATTTT
CASSLDPSGVTNTQYF
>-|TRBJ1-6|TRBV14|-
TGTGCCAGCAGCCAACGGGTCGGGGCGGGTATCTATTCACCCCTCCACTTT
CASSQRVGAGIYSPLHF
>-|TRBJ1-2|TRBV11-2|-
TGTGCCAGCAGCTTAAGCCACGAGACTAACTATGGCTACACCTTC
CASSLSHETNYGYTF
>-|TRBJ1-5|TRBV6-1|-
TGTGCCAGCAGTGAGGAGTTTGGGGGGGGAAGGCCCCAGCATTTT
CASSEEFGGGRPQHF
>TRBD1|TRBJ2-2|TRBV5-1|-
TGCGCCAGCAGCTCCCGGACAGGGGTTGGAACCGGGGAGCTGTTTTTT
CASSSRTGVGTGELFF
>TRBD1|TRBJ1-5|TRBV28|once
TGTGCCAGCAGTTTGGCCGGGACAGGGGGGTATAGCAATCAGCCCCAGCATTTT
CASSLAGTGGYSNQPQHF
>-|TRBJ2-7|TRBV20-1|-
TGCAGTGCTAGAGATGCGGACGAGCAGTACTTC
CSARDADEQYF
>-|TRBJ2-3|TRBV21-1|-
TGTGCCAGCATACTACTAGCGGCTAGCACAGATACGCAGTATTTT
CASILLAASTDTQYF
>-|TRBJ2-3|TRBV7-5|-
TGTGCCAGAAGCTTCCCGGCAGGGAGGAACACAGATACGCAGTATTTT
CARSFPAGRNTDTQYF
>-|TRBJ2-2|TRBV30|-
TGTGCCTGCCGAGGCAGCGCGAACACCGGGGAGCTGTTTTTT
CACRGSANTGELFF
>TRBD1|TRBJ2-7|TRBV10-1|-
TGCGCCAGCAGCCAAGGGACAGACGGGTACGAGCAGTACTTC
CASSQGTDGYEQYF
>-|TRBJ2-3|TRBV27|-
TGTGCCAGCACCACCCGGGGTGCAGATACGCAGTATTTT
CASTTRGADTQYF
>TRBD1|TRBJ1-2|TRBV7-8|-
TGTGCCAGCAGCGATATGGGACAGGGACTGATGGGCTACACCTTC
CASSDMGQGLMGYTF
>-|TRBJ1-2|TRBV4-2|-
TGTGCCAGCAGCCCAGCTGGGGAGAGGACCTATGGCTACACCTTC
CASSPAGERTYGYTF
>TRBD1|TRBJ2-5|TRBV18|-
TGTGCCAGCTCACCTGGACAGGCGGGTGGAGAGACCCAGTACTTC
CASSPGQAGGETQYF
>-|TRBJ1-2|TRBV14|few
TGTGCCAGCAGCCAAGGCAGGTTATCATCCCTCTATGGCTACACCTTC
CASSQGRLSSLYGYTF
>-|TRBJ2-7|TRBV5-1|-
-
CASSWGFGAGTYEQYF